Here is one TCR beta chain with its context. TCRdb fed the RT-PCR reads into MiXCR, producing one record per CDR3 protein. The table has more than 550,000 distinct CDR3 sequences, 12% to 15% seen once; the top ten hold 3% to 4.5%. V trimming: 6 bases; J trimming: 3 bases; junction bases outside the gene matches: 9. Germline V gene lookup returns CDR1 SEHNR and CDR2 FQNEAQ (reference sequence). The CDR3 consists of 17 residues. This clonotype was sampled from a female donor in good health, serving as a healthy control. The J gene is TRBJ2-3, the V gene TRBV7-9; 13 bases fit TRBD2. Source material: memory CD4+ T cells from blood. For the CDR3, the DNA is TGTGCCAGCAGTCGGGGACTAGCGGGACGCGTTACAGATACGCAGTATTTT. Translation: CASSRGLAGRVTDTQYF.